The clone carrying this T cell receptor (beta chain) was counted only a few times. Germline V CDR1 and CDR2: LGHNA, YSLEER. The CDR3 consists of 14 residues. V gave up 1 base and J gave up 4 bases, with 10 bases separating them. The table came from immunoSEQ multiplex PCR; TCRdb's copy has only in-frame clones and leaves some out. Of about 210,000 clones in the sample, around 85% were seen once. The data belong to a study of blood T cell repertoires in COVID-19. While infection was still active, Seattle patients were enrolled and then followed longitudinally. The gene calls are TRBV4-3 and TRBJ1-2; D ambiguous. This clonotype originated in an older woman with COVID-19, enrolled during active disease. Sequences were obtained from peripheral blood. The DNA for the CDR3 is TGCGCCAGCAGCCAAGCCCCCGAGGGCTATGGCTACACCTTC. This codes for CASSQAPEGYGYTF.